These T cell receptor beta chains were read from a single sample in a study of blood T cell repertoires in COVID-19. Assay: immunoSEQ multiplex PCR; the TCRdb copy retains only in-frame clones and omits some. The repertoire holds 150,000 or so clones, with around four fifths as singletons. Sequencing was carried out using peripheral blood. The receptors shown here come from a woman between 35 and 50 years old with active or convalescent COVID-19. CDR3s include the opening cysteine and the closing phenylalanine or tryptophan. D genes are given only for firm matches. Not all rows give a size; the values are once, few, many and, for expanded clones, a class.

clone_size: few
v_call: TRBV19
j_call: TRBJ1-1
d_call: NA
cdr3_nt: TGTGCCAGTAGTATAGCGACAGTGGCGAACACTGAAGCTTTCTTT
cdr3_aa: CASSIATVANTEAFF

clone_size: NA
v_call: TRBV5-4
j_call: TRBJ1-5
d_call: NA
cdr3_nt: TGTGCCAGCAGCCGTGGGGGAGGATCCGGCTCGGGTCAGCCCCAGCATTTT
cdr3_aa: CASSRGGGSGSGQPQHF

clone_size: NA
v_call: TRBV14
j_call: TRBJ2-7
d_call: NA
cdr3_nt: TGTGCCAGCAGCTCAACACCGGGTTTTGCCTACGAGCAGTACTTC
cdr3_aa: CASSSTPGFAYEQYF

clone_size: NA
v_call: TRBV6-5
j_call: TRBJ1-3
d_call: TRBD1
cdr3_nt: TGTGCCAGTCTAAGGGGGCCGGGTGGAAACACCATATATTTT
cdr3_aa: CASLRGPGGNTIYF

clone_size: NA
v_call: TRBV28
j_call: TRBJ1-5
d_call: NA
cdr3_nt: TGTGCCAGCAGTTTATGGGGGGGGCGGTGGAGCAATCAGCCCCAGCATTTT
cdr3_aa: CASSLWGGRWSNQPQHF

clone_size: few
v_call: TRBV5-6
j_call: TRBJ1-4
d_call: NA
cdr3_nt: TGTGCCAGCAGCTTGCGGTCAGCCCTTAGCCTTAATGAAAAACTGTTTTTT
cdr3_aa: CASSLRSALSLNEKLFF

clone_size: NA
v_call: TRBV6-5
j_call: TRBJ1-6
d_call: NA
cdr3_nt: TGTGCCACCCGGAGGGAGAATTCACCCCTCCACTTT
cdr3_aa: CATRRENSPLHF

clone_size: NA
v_call: TRBV29-1
j_call: TRBJ2-5
d_call: TRBD2
cdr3_nt: TGCAGCGTTCTGTCCCCATTACCGGGACTAGCGTTTAGAGAGACCCAGTACTTC
cdr3_aa: CSVLSPLPGLAFRETQYF

clone_size: once
v_call: TRBV7-2
j_call: TRBJ1-4
d_call: NA
cdr3_nt: TGTGCCAGCAGCTTAGGGGGGCTCGGTAATGAAAAACTGTTTTTT
cdr3_aa: CASSLGGLGNEKLFF

clone_size: NA
v_call: TRBV5-5
j_call: TRBJ1-6
d_call: NA
cdr3_nt: TGTGCCAGCAGCCTGGGGACACACAATTCACCCCTCCACTTT
cdr3_aa: CASSLGTHNSPLHF

clone_size: NA
v_call: TRBV11-2
j_call: TRBJ1-4
d_call: NA
cdr3_nt: TGTGCCAGCAGCTTAACGGGGGTCGCAACTAATGAAAAACTGTTTTTT
cdr3_aa: CASSLTGVATNEKLFF

clone_size: NA
v_call: TRBV24-1
j_call: TRBJ2-3
d_call: NA
cdr3_nt: TGTGCCACCATTGGACACCTCAAGCTTGGTACGCAGTATTTT
cdr3_aa: CATIGHLKLGTQYF

clone_size: once
v_call: TRBV3-1/TRBV3-2
j_call: TRBJ2-1
d_call: TRBD1
cdr3_nt: TGTGCCAGCAGCCAAGAGGGGACAGGGAGGGTTGAGCAGTTCTTC
cdr3_aa: CASSQEGTGRVEQFF

clone_size: NA
v_call: TRBV10-3
j_call: TRBJ1-5
d_call: NA
cdr3_nt: TGTGCCATCAGTGAGTCGGTAGCGGGTCAGCCCCAGCATTTT
cdr3_aa: CAISESVAGQPQHF

clone_size: NA
v_call: TRBV6-5
j_call: TRBJ1-2
d_call: NA
cdr3_nt: TGTGCCAGCAGGGCCGTGGGGCAGCGCTATGGCTACACCTTC
cdr3_aa: CASRAVGQRYGYTF

clone_size: NA
v_call: TRBV12-3/TRBV12-4
j_call: TRBJ1-5
d_call: NA
cdr3_nt: TGTGCCAGCAGTTCAGGTCAGCCCCAGCATTTT
cdr3_aa: CASSSGQPQHF

clone_size: NA
v_call: TRBV3-1/TRBV3-2
j_call: TRBJ2-2
d_call: TRBD2
cdr3_nt: TGTGCCAGCAGCCAAGATCCCGGGAGGCGGCCAGTAACCGGGGAGCTGTTTTTT
cdr3_aa: CASSQDPGRRPVTGELFF

clone_size: NA
v_call: TRBV5-1
j_call: TRBJ2-7
d_call: NA
cdr3_nt: TGCGCCAGCAGCATCGACAAATTACCCTACGAGCAGTACTTC
cdr3_aa: CASSIDKLPYEQYF

clone_size: NA
v_call: TRBV7-2
j_call: TRBJ1-1
d_call: TRBD1
cdr3_nt: TGTGCCCGCCAAAACCAGGGGGGCACTGAAGCTTTCTTT
cdr3_aa: CARQNQGGTEAFF

clone_size: NA
v_call: TRBV9
j_call: TRBJ2-3
d_call: TRBD1
cdr3_nt: TGTGCCAGCAGCGCCTCCGGGACAGGGGTTCCAGATACGCAGTATTTT
cdr3_aa: CASSASGTGVPDTQYF

clone_size: NA
v_call: TRBV5-5
j_call: TRBJ2-3
d_call: TRBD2
cdr3_nt: TGTGCCAGCAGCTTTCGGGGGGTTACAACATCACCAGATACGCAGTATTTT
cdr3_aa: CASSFRGVTTSPDTQYF

clone_size: NA
v_call: TRBV5-6
j_call: TRBJ2-2
d_call: NA
cdr3_nt: TGTGCCAGCAGCTACGTTCTTTCGGGGGGCGGGACCGGGGAGCTGTTTTTT
cdr3_aa: CASSYVLSGGGTGELFF

clone_size: NA
v_call: TRBV11-2
j_call: TRBJ2-7
d_call: TRBD1
cdr3_nt: TGTGCCAGCAGCTCAAAACCGCGGCAGGGGGCGTACGAGCAGTACTTC
cdr3_aa: CASSSKPRQGAYEQYF

clone_size: NA
v_call: TRBV5-6
j_call: TRBJ2-4
d_call: TRBD2
cdr3_nt: TGTGCCAGCAGCTTGGGCGGACTAGCGGCAAAAAACATTCAGTACTTC
cdr3_aa: CASSLGGLAAKNIQYF

clone_size: NA
v_call: TRBV3-1/TRBV3-2
j_call: TRBJ2-3
d_call: TRBD2
cdr3_nt: TGTGCCAGCAGCCATCCGGGAGGGCCACTTAGCACAGATACGCAGTATTTT
cdr3_aa: CASSHPGGPLSTDTQYF

clone_size: NA
v_call: TRBV28
j_call: TRBJ2-7
d_call: NA
cdr3_nt: TGTGCCAGCAGTTTAGGGCAGGGCCCCCACGAGCAGTACTTC
cdr3_aa: CASSLGQGPHEQYF

clone_size: NA
v_call: TRBV28
j_call: TRBJ1-2
d_call: NA
cdr3_nt: TGTGCCAGCAGTTTAAGGGTACAGGGCCGGGGCTACACCTTC
cdr3_aa: CASSLRVQGRGYTF

clone_size: NA
v_call: TRBV6-2/TRBV6-3
j_call: TRBJ1-2
d_call: NA
cdr3_nt: TGTGCCAGCAGCCCGACAGGCTGGGGCTACACCTTC
cdr3_aa: CASSPTGWGYTF

clone_size: NA
v_call: TRBV3-1/TRBV3-2
j_call: TRBJ2-1
d_call: NA
cdr3_nt: TGTGCCAGCAGTGACAGCTACAATGAGCAGTTCTTC
cdr3_aa: CASSDSYNEQFF

clone_size: once
v_call: TRBV18
j_call: TRBJ1-1
d_call: TRBD1
cdr3_nt: TGTGCCAGCTCACCACGGGACAGGGGTATCGAGAACACTGAAGCTTTCTTT
cdr3_aa: CASSPRDRGIENTEAFF

clone_size: NA
v_call: TRBV4-2
j_call: TRBJ2-1
d_call: TRBD1
cdr3_nt: TGTGCCAGCAGCCCATGGACAGGGGAGAATGAGCAGTTCTTC
cdr3_aa: CASSPWTGENEQFF

clone_size: NA
v_call: TRBV5-1
j_call: TRBJ1-2
d_call: TRBD1
cdr3_nt: TGCGCCAGCAGCTTAGGACAGGGACACGGCTACACCTTC
cdr3_aa: CASSLGQGHGYTF

clone_size: NA
v_call: TRBV7-9
j_call: TRBJ2-7
d_call: TRBD1
cdr3_nt: TGTGCCAGCAGCGGCTCCGGGACAGGGCCCTACGAGCAGTACTTC
cdr3_aa: CASSGSGTGPYEQYF

clone_size: NA
v_call: TRBV28
j_call: TRBJ1-1
d_call: TRBD1
cdr3_nt: TGTGCCAGCAGCCGACGGGGGACAGGCAACACTGAAGCTTTCTTT
cdr3_aa: CASSRRGTGNTEAFF

clone_size: few
v_call: TRBV2
j_call: TRBJ1-5
d_call: NA
cdr3_nt: TGTGCCAGCACCGACTCAGGGGTTGGCCAGCCCCAGCATTTT
cdr3_aa: CASTDSGVGQPQHF

clone_size: NA
v_call: TRBV29-1
j_call: TRBJ1-2
d_call: NA
cdr3_nt: TGCAGCGTAGCAGGGCTGGCCGCCTATGGCTACACCTTC
cdr3_aa: CSVAGLAAYGYTF

clone_size: NA
v_call: TRBV30
j_call: TRBJ1-2
d_call: TRBD1
cdr3_nt: TGTGCCTGGAGTGTAACAGGGGGCTATGGCTACACCTTC
cdr3_aa: CAWSVTGGYGYTF

clone_size: NA
v_call: TRBV19
j_call: TRBJ2-2
d_call: TRBD1
cdr3_nt: TGTGCCAGTAGTGACCGGGACAGGGTTTCCGGGGAGCTGTTTTTT
cdr3_aa: CASSDRDRVSGELFF

clone_size: NA
v_call: TRBV18
j_call: TRBJ1-5
d_call: NA
cdr3_nt: TGTGCCAGCTCACGAGAGGAGAATCAGCCCCAGCATTTT
cdr3_aa: CASSREENQPQHF

clone_size: once
v_call: TRBV6-4
j_call: TRBJ2-4
d_call: TRBD2
cdr3_nt: TGTGCCAGCAGTGACCGTATTAGCGGGGTCGGCGCCAAAAACATTCAGTACTTC
cdr3_aa: CASSDRISGVGAKNIQYF

clone_size: NA
v_call: TRBV5-6
j_call: TRBJ1-4
d_call: NA
cdr3_nt: TGTGCCAGCAGCTTGGCCTCAACAGTCCTTACAACTAATGAAAAACTGTTTTTT
cdr3_aa: CASSLASTVLTTNEKLFF

clone_size: NA
v_call: TRBV19
j_call: TRBJ1-3
d_call: TRBD1
cdr3_nt: TGTGCCAGTAGTGTCGGGACAGGGGGTCTCGGTGGAAACACCATATATTTT
cdr3_aa: CASSVGTGGLGGNTIYF

clone_size: NA
v_call: TRBV3-1/TRBV3-2
j_call: TRBJ1-4
d_call: TRBD1
cdr3_nt: TGTGCCAGCACCCCCGGGACAGGGGGTGAAAAACTGTTTTTT
cdr3_aa: CASTPGTGGEKLFF

clone_size: once
v_call: TRBV29-1
j_call: TRBJ1-2
d_call: NA
cdr3_nt: TGCAGCGTTCCCTTACTCGGGGATGGCTATGGCTACACCTTC
cdr3_aa: CSVPLLGDGYGYTF

clone_size: NA
v_call: TRBV6-2/TRBV6-3
j_call: TRBJ1-2
d_call: NA
cdr3_nt: TGTGCCAGCAGTTACTCCATTGACGGGATGGGGTATGGCTACACCTTC
cdr3_aa: CASSYSIDGMGYGYTF

clone_size: once
v_call: TRBV5-1
j_call: TRBJ1-2
d_call: TRBD1
cdr3_nt: TGCGCCAGCAGGGAACAGGGGGCAGGATATGGCTACACCTTC
cdr3_aa: CASREQGAGYGYTF

clone_size: NA
v_call: TRBV28
j_call: TRBJ1-4
d_call: NA
cdr3_nt: TGTGCCAGCAGTCCCTTAGGGGCCGGGAGGGAAAAACTGTTTTTT
cdr3_aa: CASSPLGAGREKLFF

clone_size: NA
v_call: TRBV4-2
j_call: TRBJ2-7
d_call: NA
cdr3_nt: TGTGCCAGCAGCCTAGACTTAGCCACCTCCTACGAGCAGTACTTC
cdr3_aa: CASSLDLATSYEQYF

clone_size: NA
v_call: TRBV18
j_call: TRBJ1-5
d_call: NA
cdr3_nt: TGTGCCAGCTCACGGGAGGCCGGCAATCAGCCCCAGCATTTT
cdr3_aa: CASSREAGNQPQHF

clone_size: NA
v_call: TRBV6-5
j_call: TRBJ1-5
d_call: NA
cdr3_nt: TGTGCCAGCAGTTACTCTTCGGGTGCCAAGCCCCAGCATTTT
cdr3_aa: CASSYSSGAKPQHF

clone_size: few
v_call: TRBV4-1
j_call: TRBJ1-5
d_call: TRBD1
cdr3_nt: TGCGCCAGCAGCCGGGACAGGGGTAGCAATCAGCCCCAGCATTTT
cdr3_aa: CASSRDRGSNQPQHF

clone_size: NA
v_call: TRBV5-6
j_call: TRBJ2-7
d_call: NA
cdr3_nt: TGTGCCAGCAGCAAATACAGGGCTGGGGCCTCCTACGAGCAGTACTTC
cdr3_aa: CASSKYRAGASYEQYF

clone_size: few
v_call: TRBV5-6
j_call: TRBJ2-1
d_call: NA
cdr3_nt: TGTGCCAGTCTCAGCAGCTTTAGTCAGGCCCACAATGAGCAGTTCTTC
cdr3_aa: CASLSSFSQAHNEQFF

clone_size: NA
v_call: TRBV30
j_call: TRBJ1-3
d_call: NA
cdr3_nt: TGTGCCTGGGGGGGAGGCCCGAGCTCTGGAAACACCATATATTTT
cdr3_aa: CAWGGGPSSGNTIYF

clone_size: NA
v_call: TRBV7-2
j_call: TRBJ1-5
d_call: TRBD1
cdr3_nt: TGTGCCAGCAGCTTAGGACAGGGCATTAGCAATCAGCCCCAGCATTTT
cdr3_aa: CASSLGQGISNQPQHF

clone_size: NA
v_call: TRBV18
j_call: TRBJ2-2
d_call: NA
cdr3_nt: TGTGCCAGCTCACCTACAGATGCCCGTTACGGCGGGGAGCTGTTTTTT
cdr3_aa: CASSPTDARYGGELFF

clone_size: NA
v_call: TRBV6-2/TRBV6-3
j_call: TRBJ1-2
d_call: NA
cdr3_nt: TGTGCCAGCAGTTTAATTTCCCAGGGAGGATATGGCTACACCTTC
cdr3_aa: CASSLISQGGYGYTF